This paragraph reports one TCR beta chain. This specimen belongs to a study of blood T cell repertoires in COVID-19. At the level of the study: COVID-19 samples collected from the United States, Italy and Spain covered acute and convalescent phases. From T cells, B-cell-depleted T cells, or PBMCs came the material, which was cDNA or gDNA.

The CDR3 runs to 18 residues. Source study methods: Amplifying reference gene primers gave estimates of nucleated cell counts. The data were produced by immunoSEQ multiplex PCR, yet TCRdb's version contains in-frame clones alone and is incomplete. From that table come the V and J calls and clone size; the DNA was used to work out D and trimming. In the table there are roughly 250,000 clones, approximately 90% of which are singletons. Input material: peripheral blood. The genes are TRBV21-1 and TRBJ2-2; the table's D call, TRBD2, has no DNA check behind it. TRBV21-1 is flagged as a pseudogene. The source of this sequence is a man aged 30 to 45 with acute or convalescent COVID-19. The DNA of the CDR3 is TGTGCCAGCAGCAAAGATAAGAGCGGGAGGGCCAGGGTCGGGGAGCTGTTTTTT. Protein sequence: CASSKDKSGRARVGELFF.